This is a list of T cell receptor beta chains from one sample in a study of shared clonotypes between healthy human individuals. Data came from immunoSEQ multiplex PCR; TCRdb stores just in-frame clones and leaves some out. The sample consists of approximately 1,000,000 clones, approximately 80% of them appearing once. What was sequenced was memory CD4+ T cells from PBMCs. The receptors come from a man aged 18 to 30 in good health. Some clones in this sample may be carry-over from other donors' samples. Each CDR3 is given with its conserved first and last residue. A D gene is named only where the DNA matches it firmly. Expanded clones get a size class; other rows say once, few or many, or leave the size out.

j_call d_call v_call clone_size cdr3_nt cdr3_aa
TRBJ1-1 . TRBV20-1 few TGCAGTGCTGGATGGGGTACTGAAGCTTTCTTT CSAGWGTEAFF
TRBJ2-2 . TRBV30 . TGTGCCTGGAGTGTGCTGGGGAACACCGGGGAGCTGTTTTTT CAWSVLGNTGELFF
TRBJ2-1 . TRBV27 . TGTGCCAACTATTACAATGAGCAGTTCTTC CANYYNEQFF
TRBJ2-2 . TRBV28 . TGTGCCAGCAGTTCTCCTTATTGGGACTCCCGTTCCTCCGGGGAGCTGTTTTTT CASSSPYWDSRSSGELFF
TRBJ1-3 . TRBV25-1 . TGTGCCAGCAGTGAATTAGGCAGGAACTCTGGAAACACCATATATTTT CASSELGRNSGNTIYF
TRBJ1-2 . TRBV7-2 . TGTGCCAGCAGCTTAGCCCCTGGACAGAACTATGGCTACACCTTC CASSLAPGQNYGYTF
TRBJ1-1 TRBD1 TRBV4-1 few TGCGCCAGCAGCCACCTGACCGAGACAGGGCTTCCTGAAGCTTTCTTT CASSHLTETGLPEAFF
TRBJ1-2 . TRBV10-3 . TGTGCCATCAGTGAGAAGGGACTGGGCTTACTCTATGGCTACACCTTC CAISEKGLGLLYGYTF
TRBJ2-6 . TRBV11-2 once TGTGCCAGCAGCTCACATCGTAGCTCTGGGGCCAACGTCCTGACTTTC CASSSHRSSGANVLTF
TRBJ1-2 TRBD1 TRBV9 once TGTGCCAGCAGCCCTTCTTGGGACAGCTATGGCTACACCTTC CASSPSWDSYGYTF
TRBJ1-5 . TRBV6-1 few TGTGCCAGCAGTGAGACCCGGGGGGCTGGCAATCAGCCCCAGCATTTT CASSETRGAGNQPQHF
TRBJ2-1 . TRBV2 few TGTGCCAGCAGTGGTGGGAATGAGCAGTTCTTC CASSGGNEQFF
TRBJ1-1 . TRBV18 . TGTGCCAGCTCACCTCCAGCCGTCACTGAAGCTTTCTTT CASSPPAVTEAFF
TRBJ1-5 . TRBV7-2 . TGTGCCAGCTCCCTAGTACGGGGAAACAATCAGCCCCAGCATTTT CASSLVRGNNQPQHF
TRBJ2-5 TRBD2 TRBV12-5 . TGTGCTAGTGGTTTGGTATTAGCGGGAGTAGGTGAGACCCAGTACTTC CASGLVLAGVGETQYF
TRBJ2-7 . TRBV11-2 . TGTGCCAGCAGCTTAGTCCACGAGCAGTACTTC CASSLVHEQYF